This T cell receptor (beta chain) came from a study of blood T cell repertoires in COVID-19 (dated by TCRdb to 2019 to 2021). As for the study more broadly: The collaborator samples originated in the United States, Italy and Spain and spanned the acute and convalescent phases of COVID-19. The material from the prospective study consisted of cDNA or gDNA derived from T cells, B-cell-depleted T cells, or PBMCs. Subjects who had been exposed to COVID-19, were actively infected with it, or had recovered from it provided the deeply sampled blood TCRbeta repertoires that made up the dataset. The repertoires were made available in a free public database intended to serve as a resource for research on the immune response to SARS-CoV-2. The samples were drawn from the first 160 participants of the ongoing ImmuneRACE study and from 1,254 subjects provided by 6 global collaborators. The sample metadata nearly always contained a de-identified subject ID, COVID-19 status, age in years and sex. Where available, HLA class I and class II types were taken from metadata supplied by the sample provider and were not determined by assay-based typing.

Clipping removes 4 bases from V and 2 bases from J, with 8 as the unmatched junction base count. For CDR1 and CDR2, the germline V gene lists SGDLS and YYNGEE. Including the terminal cysteine and phenylalanine, the CDR3 comprises 19 residues. The only DNA kept is the CDR3, 57 bases in frame from the first base. Enrolling through a virtual design, the prospective study's participants ranged in age from roughly 18 to 95 years and lived across 24 United States geographic areas. To assign participants to cohorts, the prospective study relied on clinical history that participants themselves reported in a screening survey and a study questionnaire. Exposed participants were defined as having been in contact with someone with a PCR-confirmed or clinician-diagnosed COVID-19 case within 2 weeks of study entry. Each participant in the prospective study had whole blood, serum and a nasopharyngeal or oropharyngeal swab collected by mobile phlebotomists. Participants in the prospective study had the option to provide additional blood draws and questionnaires over an approximately 2-month period. Before DNA extraction, prospective study blood samples were shipped either frozen or at room temperature.

TCRbeta CDR3 regions were amplified from genomic DNA by means of the immunoSEQ Assay, a bias-controlled multiplex PCR. The study's processing was this. Nucleated cell counts per sample were estimated from amplification of reference gene primers within the assay. To quantify the absolute abundance of each unique TCRbeta CDR3 rearrangement, sequence reads were collapsed and filtered. For each sample, productive Simpson clonality was calculated as the square root of Simpson's diversity index across productive rearrangements. TCRdb took over this immuneACCESS table, retaining in-frame rearrangements with V and J assigned. Such tables are incomplete; in checked studies, under half of the missing clones stem from an unresolved V gene, and the remainder is unexplained. D and trimming come from the DNA, and the V and J calls and clone size come from that table. The sample table shows about 260,000 clones, and about 90% are seen once. The ten largest clonotypes hold roughly 0.95% of the sample.

As regards this clone: Its antigen is not yet known. Within one base of it there is no much larger clone, and no base qualities were kept.

Study-level results and caveats: How much clinical and demographic metadata was included differed by source and by participant, and the metadata was provided uncurated.

Material for sequencing was PBMCs or T cells enriched from blood (not recorded which). Recombination connected TRBV9 to TRBJ2-6; TRBD2 matches 14 bases in the middle. The source of this sequence is a man aged 45-65 years who had been exposed to COVID-19. The DNA sequence is TGTGCCAGCAGCCCGGGACTAGCGGGAGCATCGGCTGGGGCCAACGTCCTGACTTTC. Its translation reads: CASSPGLAGASAGANVLTF.